This record looks at one TCR beta chain sequence and its context. CDR3 length: 18 amino acids. Germline V gives CDR1 LNHDA, CDR2 SQIVND (reference sequence). The V end lost 3 bases, the J end lost 8 bases, and 23 bases lay between the germline ends. Ages ranged from 18 to 89 years, with residence in around 24 US areas. Clinical history reported by participants formed the basis on which cohorts were assigned. As originally analysed: Reference gene primer amplification gave estimated nucleated cell counts. The repertoire was sequenced with immunoSEQ multiplex PCR; TCRdb's copy has only in-frame clones and lacks some. Clonal size and the V and J genes are those of that table, whereas D and trimming came from the DNA. The repertoire holds fewer than 450,000 clones, with 85% to 90% as singletons. This specimen belongs to a study of blood T cell repertoires in COVID-19. Study as a whole: Sample material is recorded as cDNA or gDNA derived from T cells, B-cell-depleted T cells, or PBMCs.

This TCR derives from a woman aged 18-29 years who had recovered from COVID-19. The sample was PBMCs or T cells enriched from blood (not recorded which). The rearrangement links TRBV19 to TRBJ1-6; no clear D. The CDR3 DNA sequence: TGTGCCAGTAGTATCAGCACCGGGCGCAGGTGGACTTATTCACCCCTCCACTTT. This codes for CASSISTGRRWTYSPLHF.